A single sample gave rise to the 16 T cell receptor beta chains below, sequenced in a study of patients and donors after allogeneic stem cell transplantation. Using its own MiXCR run on the RT-PCR reads, TCRdb lists one record per CDR3 protein. The sample contains roughly 250,000 distinct CDR3 sequences, 14% of which appear only once. Sequenced input: blood, either unsorted or a sorted T cell fraction (not recorded which). All receptors derive from a human donor who was either an allogeneic HSCT recipient or a stem cell or donor lymphocyte infusion donor (not recorded which). It is not recorded whose cells these are; they may come from a transplant donor.

The J gene is TRBJ2-3, the V gene TRBV19; D is perhaps TRBD1 or TRBD2 (5 bases each). Trimming shortened V by 6 bases and J by 9 bases, and 22 bases separated the two germline ends. The CDR3 sequence is 15 residues long. The germline V gene has CDR1 LNHDA and CDR2 SQIVND (reference sequence). The CDR3 sequence is CASSLAGLAGVTQYF. The DNA for the CDR3 is TGTGCCAGTAGCCTTGCAGGGCTAGCCGGGGTAACGCAGTATTTT.

The rearrangement uses TRBV11-3 and TRBJ1-1; D is ambiguous. V was shortened by 0 bases and J by 7 bases, with 9 bases between the two germline ends. This CDR3 spans 13 amino acids. Germline V lookup: CDR1 SGHNT, CDR2 YENEEA. The CDR3 is CASSLDGWVEAFF. The CDR3 bases are TGTGCCAGCAGCTTAGATGGGTGGGTTGAAGCTTTCTTT.

This clonotype was seen many times. The V gene is TRBV5-1, the J gene TRBJ2-2; tentatively, D is TRBD2 (6 bases). The V and J ends lost 6 bases and 4 bases respectively, with 16 bases between them. The CDR3 is 15 residues long. CDR1 is SGHRS, CDR2 YFSETQ, per germline. The CDR3, as DNA: TGCGCCAGCACCCACAGAGGGGACTTCACCGGGGAGCTGTTTTTT. Translating gives CASTHRGDFTGELFF.

A note on this clonotype: A far larger clone lies a single base away; this is likely a read error. J is TRBJ1-6 and V is TRBV12-3 or TRBV12-4, with 8 nucleotides matching TRBD1. The CDR3 has 14 amino acids. After removal of 7 bases from V and 9 bases from J, the junction contained 8 bases not matched to a gene. The CDR3 is CASTQGQGGSPLHF. CDR3 sequence (DNA): TGTGCCAGCACCCAAGGACAGGGCGGTTCACCCCTCCACTTT.

A few counts support this clonotype. V is TRBV9 and J is TRBJ2-3, with D possibly TRBD2 on 6 matching bases. The V gene lost 2 bases and the J gene lost 0 bases, with 13 bases spanning the gap. This CDR3 spans 16 amino acids. The germline V gene has CDR1 SGDLS and CDR2 YYNGEE. The CDR3 reads CASSVREDPSTDTQYF. The CDR3 DNA sequence: TGTGCCAGCAGCGTGAGGGAGGACCCTAGCACAGATACGCAGTATTTT.

This clonotype appeared many times. The chain joins TRBV12-3 or TRBV12-4 to TRBJ2-1; D unresolved. The length of the CDR3 is 14 residues. The V end was cut by 3 bases, the J end by 5 bases, with 11 bases between. The CDR3 protein is CASSFWAIHNEQFF. As DNA, the CDR3 is TGTGCCAGCAGTTTTTGGGCCATCCACAATGAGCAGTTCTTC.

This chain uses TRBV5-1 with TRBJ1-6; TRBD1 is a possible D gene (5 bases). V lost 5 bases, J lost 0 bases, and 27 bases lay in between. The CDR3 spans 21 residues. Germline CDR1 reads SGHRS; CDR2 reads YFSETQ. The CDR3 DNA reads TGCGCCAGCAGTTACGGCCCTAAGTTCCAGGGTTTCAGCTCCTATAATTCACCCCTCCACTTT. Translated, it gives CASSYGPKFQGFSSYNSPLHF.

The genes are TRBV12-3 or TRBV12-4 and TRBJ1-2, with D perhaps TRBD1 (6 bases). This CDR3 is 18 amino acids long. V gave up 2 bases and J gave up 3 bases, with 22 bases separating them. CDR3 residues: CASSLFAGTSKYDYGYTF. The DNA for the CDR3 is TGTGCCAGCAGTTTATTTGCCGGGACATCCAAATACGACTATGGCTACACCTTC.

This chain uses TRBV7-2 with TRBJ2-2, with TRBD2 as a possible D gene (5 bases). V dropped 5 bases and J dropped 0 bases, with 16 bases sitting between them. Germline V CDR1 and CDR2: SGHTA, FQGNSA. The CDR3 totals 17 residues. DNA of the CDR3: TGTGCCAGCAGCAATCGGGGTTACGGAACGAACACCGGGGAGCTGTTTTTT. Its translation: CASSNRGYGTNTGELFF.

In this sample, this clonotype turned up a few times. The rearrangement links TRBV2 to TRBJ2-2, with D possibly being TRBD2 (5 bases). This CDR3 is built from 16 residues. Per the germline V gene, CDR1 is SNHLY and CDR2 is FYNNEI. The V gene lost 3 bases and the J gene lost 4 bases, with 15 bases spanning the gap. The CDR3 here is CASSDGLAGTTGELFF. The CDR3 DNA reads TGTGCCAGCAGTGATGGGCTAGCAGGAACCACCGGGGAGCTGTTTTTT. Combining the CDR3 with reference TRBV2 and TRBJ2-2 gives the whole variable domain EPEVTQTPSHQVTQMGQEVILRCVPISNHLYFYWYRQILGQKVEFLVSFYNNEISEKSEIFDDQFSVERPDGSNFTLKIRSTKLEDSAMYFCASSDGLAGTTGELFFGEGSRLTVL.

At least ten counts were recorded for this clonotype. The chain uses TRBV12-3 or TRBV12-4 and TRBJ1-2, with TRBD1 as a possible D gene (5 bases). This CDR3 contains 12 residues. Trimming took off 5 bases at V and 8 bases at J, with 12 bases between the two ends. The CDR3 region is CASSRGGEGYTF. CDR3 nucleotides: TGTGCCAGCAGTCGCGGGGGGGAAGGCTACACCTTC.

This clonotype has at least ten counts. This chain uses TRBV12-3 or TRBV12-4 with TRBJ1-1; D ambiguous. The CDR3 runs to 13 residues. V shed 6 bases and J shed 1 base, with 9 bases lying between them. CDR3: CASRWGRNTEAFF. The CDR3 bases are TGTGCCAGCAGGTGGGGTAGGAACACTGAAGCTTTCTTT.

V gene TRBV7-2 combines with J gene TRBJ2-3; TRBD2 aligns across 9 bases. Germline V lookup: CDR1 SGHTA, CDR2 FQGNSA. J lost 8 bases, V lost 4 bases, and 13 bases had no gene match. The CDR3 is 16 amino acids. As DNA, the CDR3 is TGTGCCAGCAGCTCAAGCCCGCGGGGGGGCATGGGTACGCAGTATTTT. Translating it yields CASSSSPRGGMGTQYF.

This clonotype was observed many times. The J gene is TRBJ1-5, the V gene TRBV3-1; tentatively, D is TRBD1 (6 bases). Looked up from germline, CDR1 is LGHDT and CDR2 is YNNKEL (reference sequence). This CDR3 comprises 14 residues. Trimming pared 6 bases from V and 1 base from J, leaving 10 bases between. The chain's CDR3 is CASSHRESNQPQHF. The CDR3 region has the DNA TGTGCCAGCAGTCACAGGGAGAGCAATCAGCCCCAGCATTTT.

This clonotype was detected only a few times. The chain employs TRBV29-1 and TRBJ1-4; D is unclear. Trimming cost V 0 bases and J 3 bases, with 11 bases left between them. CDR1 is SQVTM and CDR2 is ANQGSEA in the germline V gene. The CDR3 runs 15 residues. The CDR3 DNA is TGCAGCGTTGAAGATCATCGGGGTTCTAATGAAAAACTGTTTTTT. Its protein is CSVEDHRGSNEKLFF.

This clonotype was observed many times. This chain links TRBV7-3 with TRBJ2-3; perhaps TRBD2 as D (6 bases). Germline CDR1 SGHTA, CDR2 FQGTGA. Trimming stripped 2 bases from V and 5 bases from J, with 8 bases between. The CDR3 totals 13 residues. CDR3 DNA: TGTGCCAGCAGCTTAGGAGGGGAAGATACGCAGTATTTT. This encodes CASSLGGEDTQYF.